This section outlines one TCR beta chain sequence together with its context. Clones were read by immunoSEQ multiplex PCR, and TCRdb kept only the in-frame ones, dropping some. This sample yields over 150,000 clones, of which around 87% are seen a single time; about 2.6% belongs to the top ten. The CDR3 contains 15 residues. Trimming cost V 4 bases and J 6 bases; bases outside gene matches: 13. Germline loops: CDR1 SGHRS, CDR2 YFSETQ. The source of the sample is a study of blood T cell repertoires in COVID-19. As for the study in general: Sources were T cells, B-cell-depleted T cells, or PBMCs; the material itself was cDNA or gDNA.

The TCR was taken from a man in his forties with active or convalescent COVID-19. Specimen: peripheral blood. V gene TRBV5-1 combines with J gene TRBJ2-7, with 7 positions matching TRBD1. CDR3 in DNA: TGCGCCAGCAGCCCGGGGACAGCGCGCGCTGGCGAGCAGTACTTC. It specifies CASSPGTARAGEQYF.